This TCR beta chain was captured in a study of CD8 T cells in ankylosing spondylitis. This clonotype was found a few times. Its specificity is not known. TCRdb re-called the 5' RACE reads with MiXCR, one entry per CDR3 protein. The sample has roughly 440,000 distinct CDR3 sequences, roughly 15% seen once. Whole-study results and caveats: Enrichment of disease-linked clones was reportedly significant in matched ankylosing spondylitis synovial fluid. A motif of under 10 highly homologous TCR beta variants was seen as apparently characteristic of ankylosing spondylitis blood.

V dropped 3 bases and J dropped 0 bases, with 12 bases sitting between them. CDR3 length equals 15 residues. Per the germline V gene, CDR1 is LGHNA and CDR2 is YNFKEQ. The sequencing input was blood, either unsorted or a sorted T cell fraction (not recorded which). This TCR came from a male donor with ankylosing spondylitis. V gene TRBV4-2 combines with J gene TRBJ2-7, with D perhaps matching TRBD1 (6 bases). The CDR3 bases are TGTGCCAGCAGCCACCTCTCAGGGGACTCCTACGAGCAGTACTTC. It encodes CASSHLSGDSYEQYF.